These 2 T cell receptor beta chains were sequenced from one sample in a study of blood T cell repertoires in COVID-19. The method was immunoSEQ multiplex PCR; TCRdb's version includes in-frame clones alone and lacks a portion of them. The data show hundreds of thousands of clones, with about 92% seen just once and about 2.4% held by the top ten. The specimen sequenced was PBMCs or T cells enriched from blood (not recorded which). The source is a man in his sixties who had recovered from COVID-19.

Only one count was recorded for this clone. This sequence joins TRBV14 and TRBJ1-2, with 10 bases matching TRBD1. The CDR3 covers 14 residues. From germline, CDR1 is SGHDN and CDR2 FVKESK. V trimming: 5 bases; J trimming: 8 bases; junction bases outside the gene matches: 8. Written as DNA, the CDR3 is TGTGCCAGCAGCTCGGGGACAGGGGCCTTCGGCTACACCTTC. Its protein is CASSSGTGAFGYTF.

The chain employs TRBV25-1 and TRBJ1-3; D uncertain. The V gene lost 9 bases and the J gene lost 3 bases, with 12 bases spanning the gap. The CDR3 extends over 13 amino acids. Germline values: CDR1 MGHDK, CDR2 SYGVNS. CDR3 loop: CASREGYGNTIYF. The CDR3 DNA follows: TGTGCCAGTAGGGAGGGATATGGAAACACCATATATTTT.